This T cell receptor beta chain was retrieved from a study of T cell responses to AZD1222 COVID-19 vaccine. Trimming took 5 bases from V and 0 from J, leaving 7 bases between them. Germline CDR1 and CDR2: SEHNR and FQNEAQ (reference sequence). This CDR3 contains 14 residues. Study conclusions and caveats: Reportedly, nearly half the spike-specific TCRs target unmutated variant regions.

In regard to this clone: Its antigen is not known.

Data came from immunoSEQ multiplex PCR; TCRdb stores just in-frame clones and leaves some out. The sample carries some 110,000 clones, roughly four fifths recorded once. The V gene is TRBV7-9, the J gene TRBJ2-2; the D is unclear. The TCR sequence derives from an adult in good health. Sequenced material: peripheral blood, taken on day 0 of AZD1222 vaccination. The CDR3 region is CASSPGSNTGELFF. The CDR3 bases are TGTGCCAGCAGCCCTGGATCGAACACCGGGGAGCTGTTTTTT. Together with reference TRBV7-9 and TRBJ2-2, the CDR3 gives the full variable domain: DTGVSQNPRHKITKRGQNVTFRCDPISEHNRLYWYRQTLGQGPEFLTYFQNEAQLEKSRLLSDRFSAERPKGSFSTLEIQRTEQGDSAMYLCASSPGSNTGELFFGEGSRLTVL.